This entry is about one TCR beta chain. The repertoire was sequenced with immunoSEQ multiplex PCR; TCRdb's copy has only in-frame clones and lacks some. Of about 380,000 clones listed, roughly four fifths are singletons. The sample is drawn from a study of blood T cell repertoires in COVID-19. The sequenced material came from peripheral blood. The TCR was taken from a human donor with acute or convalescent COVID-19. The donor label of this sample is uncertain.

CDR3: CATSERGQGSSTDTQYF. Written as DNA, the CDR3 is TGTGCCACCAGTGAACGAGGACAGGGATCTAGCACAGATACGCAGTATTTT. The chain carries TRBV24-1 and TRBJ2-3, with 8 nucleotides matching TRBD1. Trimming removed 4 bases from V and 0 bases from J; junction bases left unmatched: 8. Germline V gene sequence: CDR1 KGHDR, CDR2 SFDVKD. This CDR3 is built from 17 residues.